The next 21 T cell receptor beta chains were all read from a single sample in a study of T-cell memory formation after mild COVID-19. Via MiXCR, TCRdb re-called the 5' RACE reads, giving one row per CDR3 protein. This sample has 300,000 to 400,000 distinct CDR3 sequences; around 15% occur once, and the top ten carry 20% to 25%. The sequencing sample was made of PBMCs or a T cell subset sorted from them (not recorded which). The receptors shown here come from a young man who had mild COVID-19 (a few samples of this study predate the infection). Cell type and time point are not known.

The chain joins TRBV6-2 or TRBV6-3 to TRBJ2-7, with 9 bases matching TRBD1. J was trimmed by 4 bases and V by 7 bases; bases with no gene match: 8. Germline V gene data show CDR1 as MNHEY and CDR2 as SVGEGT. CDR3 size: 14 residues. CDR3 sequence: CASTRGTGMYEQYF. CDR3 nucleotide sequence: TGTGCCAGCACCCGTGGGACAGGGATGTACGAGCAGTACTTC.

This clonotype was found a few times. The chain is built from TRBV5-1 and TRBJ2-7, with 7 bases identical to TRBD1. V lost 1 base and J lost 5; bases outside the gene matches: 3. CDR1 SGHRS and CDR2 YFSETQ come from the germline V gene. There are 13 residues in the CDR3. The CDR3 reads CASSLIGGDEQYF. The CDR3 DNA follows: TGCGCCAGCAGCTTGATAGGGGGCGACGAGCAGTACTTC. The full variable domain, completed using reference TRBV5-1 and TRBJ2-7, is KAGVTQTPRYLIKTRGQQVTLSCSPISGHRSVSWYQQTPGQGLQFLFEYFSETQRNKGNFPGRFSGRQFSNSRSEMNVSTLELGDSALYLCASSLIGGDEQYFGPGTRLTVT.

J is TRBJ1-1 and V is TRBV12-3 or TRBV12-4; a weak D match, TRBD1 (5 bases). This CDR3 spans 14 amino acids. Between the trimmed V and J ends, which lost 6 bases and 7 bases, there was a span of 18 bases. The CDR3 spells CASSRAPDGYEAFF. The CDR3, as DNA: TGTGCCAGCAGCAGGGCGCCAGACGGCTATGAAGCTTTCTTT.

V gene TRBV19 combines with J gene TRBJ1-1; D unresolved. Germline CDR1 reads LNHDA; CDR2 reads SQIVND (reference sequence). V lost 6 bases and J lost 4, with 12 bases in between. This CDR3 spans 13 amino acids. DNA of the CDR3: TGTGCCAGTAGGCCGTCGTTGGGCACTGAAGCTTTCTTT. Its protein is CASRPSLGTEAFF.

This chain joins TRBV28 and TRBJ1-5; unclear D gene. In germline, CDR1 is MDHEN, CDR2 SYDVKM. This CDR3 has 14 amino acids. Trimming removed 4 bases at V and 10 bases at J, with 17 bases between. CDR3 DNA sequence: TGTGCCAGCAGTTCCGAGGCAGGACGGCGTCCCCAGCATTTT. Protein: CASSSEAGRRPQHF.

This clonotype was seen a handful of times. The chain uses TRBV24-1 and TRBJ1-2; D is ambiguous. The CDR3 sequence is 14 residues long. Germline CDR1 KGHDR, CDR2 SFDVKD. Deletions cut 6 bases from V and 8 bases from J, with 18 bases between. The CDR3 protein is CATSPPIHLRGYTF. The CDR3 coding sequence is TGTGCCACCAGTCCCCCAATTCATCTGAGAGGCTACACCTTC.

This chain uses TRBV5-4 with TRBJ2-7; D gene ambiguous. Trimming shortened V by 4 bases and J by 0 bases, and 14 bases separated the two germline ends. CDR1 is SGHNT, CDR2 YYREEE, per germline (reference sequence). This CDR3 is 15 amino acids long. Here the CDR3 DNA reads TGTGCCAGCAGCCCCCGTTCGGCGGTCTCCTACGAGCAGTACTTC. Protein product: CASSPRSAVSYEQYF. The variable domain in full, completed from reference TRBV5-4 and TRBJ2-7, reads ETGVTQSPTHLIKTRGQQVTLRCSSQSGHNTVSWYQQALGQGPQFIFQYYREEENGRGNFPPRFSGLQFPNYSSELNVNALELDDSALYLCASSPRSAVSYEQYFGPGTRLTVT.

The rearrangement uses TRBV4-1 and TRBJ2-1; TRBD2 agrees at 7 bases. CDR1 is MGHRA and CDR2 is YSYEKL in the germline V gene. The CDR3 sequence is 16 residues long. Trimming removed 1 base from V and 4 bases from J; junction bases left unmatched: 7. For the CDR3, the DNA is TGCGCCAGCAGCCAAGGTCTAAGCGGGAAATACAATGAGCAGTTCTTC. Translated: CASSQGLSGKYNEQFF.

This clonotype was counted only a few times. This chain connects TRBV28 to TRBJ2-1, with no clear D. The CDR3 length is 12 residues. Germline V lookup: CDR1 MDHEN, CDR2 SYDVKM. The CDR3: CVTTSSYNEQFF. The CDR3 coding sequence is TGTGTAACAACCAGCTCCTACAATGAGCAGTTCTTC.

V is TRBV7-2 and J is TRBJ2-6; 8 nucleotides match TRBD1. The CDR3 has 17 residues. In germline, CDR1 is SGHTA, CDR2 FQGNSA. V gave up 5 bases and J gave up 0 bases; unmatched junction bases: 6. The CDR3 is CASSPQGASSGANVLTF. CDR3 nucleotides: TGTGCCAGCAGCCCTCAGGGGGCGAGCTCTGGGGCCAACGTCCTGACTTTC.

In its sample, this clonotype was seen many times. The chain couples TRBV6-2 or TRBV6-3 to TRBJ1-1; D gene unclear. CDR1 and CDR2 from the germline V gene are MNHEY and SVGEGT. This CDR3 has 14 residues. V gave up 6 bases and J gave up 3 bases, with 14 bases separating them. The CDR3 DNA follows: TGTGCCAGCAGACCCGGACGTCGGGACACTGAAGCTTTCTTT. Its protein product is CASRPGRRDTEAFF.

This clonotype was recorded a few times. V and J are TRBV27 and TRBJ2-7; D unclear. The CDR3 extends over 14 amino acids. Trimming shortened V by 5 bases and J by 5 bases, and 16 bases separated the two germline ends. Germline V CDR1 and CDR2: MNHEY, SMNVEV (reference sequence). The CDR3 DNA reads as TGTGCCAGCAGTCCGACGCGGTCCCCCCACGAGCAGTACGTC. It specifies CASSPTRSPHEQYV.

This clonotype was seen only a few times. The rearrangement links TRBV27 to TRBJ2-1; D is uncertain. V was cut by 1 base and J by 6 bases, with 7 bases left in between. Germline CDR1 MNHEY, CDR2 SMNVEV (reference sequence). The CDR3 is 13 residues long. The CDR3 here is CASSLLGFNEQFF. The CDR3 region has the DNA TGTGCCAGCAGTTTATTGGGGTTCAATGAGCAGTTCTTC.

This clonotype has a count of ten or more. V usage is TRBV7-2 and J usage is TRBJ2-5; D remains unclear. This CDR3 region has 10 residues. The germline CDR1 and CDR2 sequences are SGHTA and FQGNSA. V was trimmed by 3 bases and J by 5 bases, leaving 1 base between them. Written as DNA, the CDR3 is TGTGCCAGCAGCTTCGAGACCCAGTACTTC. Protein: CASSFETQYF.

This clonotype was seen repeatedly, ten times or more. A read error may produce the germline difference seen at one junction end. The V and J genes are TRBV20-1 and TRBJ2-1, with D tentatively TRBD1 (6 bases). In germline, CDR1 is DFQATT, CDR2 SNEGSKA (reference sequence). There are 12 residues in the CDR3. CDR3 nucleotide sequence: TGCAGGGCTATCAGGGGTTTTGATGAGCAGTTCTTC. Translating it yields CRAIRGFDEQFF.

The chain joins TRBV7-2 to TRBJ1-4; 7 bases agree with TRBD1. Per germline, CDR1 SGHTA and CDR2 FQGNSA. The CDR3 is 14 residues long. V trimming: 1 base; J trimming: 8 bases; junction bases outside the gene matches: 4. The CDR3 protein is CASSLGDRREKLFF. The CDR3 region has the DNA TGTGCCAGCAGCTTAGGGGACAGAAGAGAAAAACTGTTTTTT.

This chain connects TRBV3-1 to TRBJ2-7; unclear D gene. Germline-derived CDR1 and CDR2 are LGHDT and YNNKEL (reference sequence). The CDR3 is 15 residues long. Trimming removed 3 bases at V and 1 base at J, with 13 bases between. CDR3 bases: TGTGCCAGCAGCCAGGGGTGGGGTCCTTCCTACGAGCAGTACGTC. Translation gives CASSQGWGPSYEQYV.

The chain has TRBV7-9 and TRBJ1-4, with D unclear. The CDR3 spans 15 residues. Germline CDR1 reads SEHNR; CDR2 reads FQNEAQ (reference sequence). Trimming took off 6 bases at V and 0 bases at J, with 11 bases between the two ends. DNA of the CDR3: TGTGCCAGCAGTCCCCGCACCTCAACTAATGAAAAACTGTTTTTT. Encoded protein: CASSPRTSTNEKLFF. Complete variable domain (other parts from reference TRBV7-9 and TRBJ1-4): DTGVSQNPRHKITKRGQNVTFRCDPISEHNRLYWYRQTLGQGPEFLTYFQNEAQLEKSRLLSDRFSAERPKGSFSTLEIQRTEQGDSAMYLCASSPRTSTNEKLFFGSGTQLSVL.

A few counts support this clonotype. The chain carries TRBV12-3 or TRBV12-4 and TRBJ1-4, with a tentative D call TRBD1 (5 bases). The CDR3 contains 14 residues. Between the trimmed V and J ends, which lost 2 bases and 8 bases, there was a span of 12 bases. DNA for the CDR3: TGTGCCAGCAGTTTAAAGGGGTTCGGCGAAAAACTGTTTTTT. Its translation is CASSLKGFGEKLFF.

The chain links TRBV11-3 to TRBJ2-1; D may be TRBD1 (5 bases). Per the germline V gene, CDR1 is SGHNT and CDR2 is YENEEA. This CDR3 comprises 14 residues. Deletions cut 1 base from V and 6 bases from J, with 10 bases between. This CDR3 is CASSLGGHPNEQFF. The CDR3 DNA is TGTGCCAGCAGCTTAGGCGGACACCCCAATGAGCAGTTCTTC.

This clonotype showed up just a few times. This chain links TRBV11-3 with TRBJ2-1; the D gene is possibly TRBD1 (6 bases). Trimming stripped 5 bases from V and 6 bases from J, with 11 bases between. The CDR3 extends over 13 amino acids. Germline V CDR1 and CDR2: SGHNT, YENEEA. The CDR3 DNA sequence: TGTGCCAGCAGCGGGGGCGGTTTCAATGAGCAGTTCTTC. It yields the protein CASSGGGFNEQFF.